This T cell receptor beta chain comes out of a study of PD-1 blockade in classical Hodgkin lymphoma. Overall study context: Patients received nivolumab 3 mg/kg intravenously every 2 weeks.

TCRdb's copy holds only in-frame clones and misses some; the assay was immunoSEQ multiplex PCR. The sample records about 12,000 clones, roughly 80% being singletons. After autologous stem cell transplantation all patients relapsed, and prior brentuximab vedotin exposure differed between cohorts. Negative magnetic selection isolated CD4+ T cells from thawed PBMCs. Overall study findings and caveats: Repertoire differences lack defined causes, possibly disease activity or prior therapy. A significant rise in TCR diversity was seen by C4D1 for CD4+ cells but not for CD8+ cells. Baseline diversity in complete responders resembled that of newly diagnosed patients.

Germline CDR1 reads MNHEY; CDR2 reads SMNVEV (reference sequence). V trimming: 11 bases; J trimming: 3 bases; junction bases outside the gene matches: 10. The CDR3 contains 13 residues. Details on this clone: Its matching antigen is unknown.

Sequenced here: CD4+ T cells from blood, sampled at baseline. The chain carries TRBV27 and TRBJ2-7; 7 bases fit TRBD1. This receptor was identified in a human donor with classical Hodgkin lymphoma. CDR3 protein: CASSRGQNYEQYF. The CDR3 DNA reads as TGTGCCTCCTCTCGGGGACAGAACTACGAGCAGTACTTC.